This T cell receptor (beta chain) was found in a study of blood T cell repertoires in COVID-19. As originally analysed: Researchers report that nucleated cell counts were estimated from reference gene primer amplification. Profiling relied on immunoSEQ multiplex PCR, and the TCRdb table lists in-frame clones only, not all of them. D and trimming come from the DNA, and the V and J calls and clone size come from that table. The data hold under 75,000 clones, with 75% to 90% observed a single time. V was pared by 0 bases and J by 4 bases, with 4 bases of the junction left unmatched. The CDR3 consists of 15 residues. Germline V gene sequence: CDR1 SGHNT, CDR2 YYREEE (reference sequence).

V is TRBV5-4 and J is TRBJ2-7; 10 bases agree with TRBD1. This clonotype originated in a man aged 50 or older with acute or convalescent COVID-19. Sequenced input: peripheral blood. CDR3 region: CASSLDRTGGYEQYF. CDR3 nucleotide sequence: TGTGCCAGCAGCTTGGATCGGACAGGGGGTTACGAGCAGTACTTC.